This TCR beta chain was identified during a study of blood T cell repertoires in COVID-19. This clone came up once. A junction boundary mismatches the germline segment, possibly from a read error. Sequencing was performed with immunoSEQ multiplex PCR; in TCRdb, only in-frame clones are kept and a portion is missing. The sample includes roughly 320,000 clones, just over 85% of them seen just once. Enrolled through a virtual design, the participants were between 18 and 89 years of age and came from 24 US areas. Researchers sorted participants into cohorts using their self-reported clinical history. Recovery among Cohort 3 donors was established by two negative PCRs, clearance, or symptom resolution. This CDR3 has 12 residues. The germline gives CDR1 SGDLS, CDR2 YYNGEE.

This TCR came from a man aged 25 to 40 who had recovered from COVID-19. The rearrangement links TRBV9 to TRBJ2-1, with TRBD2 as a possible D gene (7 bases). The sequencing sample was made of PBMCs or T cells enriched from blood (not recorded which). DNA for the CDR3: TGTGCCAGCAGCGCCCTAGGGGGGGGGCGCCTCTTC. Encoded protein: CASSALGGGRLF.